These T cell receptor beta chains were read from a single sample in a study of cytomegalovirus exposure and HLA in healthy donors. The repertoire was sequenced with immunoSEQ multiplex PCR; TCRdb's copy has only in-frame clones and lacks some. The data show hundreds of thousands of clones, with around four fifths seen just once and about 0.77% held by the top ten. Sequencing was done on a sample of PBMCs. These receptors originate from a boy aged 2-9 years in good health and CMV-seronegative. Both conserved end residues are part of each CDR3. The D gene is left open where the match is weak. For some rows the clone size is stated as once, few or many, or as a class when expanded; others skip it.

J,V,size,D,CDR3,DNA
TRBJ2-7,TRBV12-5,.,TRBD1,CASGLTGVLYEQYF,TGTGCTAGTGGGCTTACAGGGGTCCTCTACGAGCAGTACTTC
TRBJ1-1,TRBV5-4,.,.,CASSLAEGLNTEAFF,TGTGCCAGCAGCTTGGCGGAGGGGTTGAACACTGAAGCTTTCTTT
TRBJ1-2,TRBV5-8,.,TRBD1,CASSLGTGSNYGYTF,TGTGCCAGCAGCTTAGGGACAGGTAGCAACTATGGCTACACCTTC
TRBJ2-1,TRBV19,.,TRBD2,CASSMTSGGSDEQFF,TGTGCCAGTAGTATGACTAGCGGGGGTAGCGATGAGCAGTTCTTC
TRBJ1-2,TRBV30,few,TRBD1,CAHHRDRGRDYGYTF,TGTGCCCATCACCGGGACAGGGGAAGAGACTATGGCTACACCTTC
TRBJ1-1,TRBV7-9,.,.,CASSPPTGGNTEAFF,TGTGCCAGCAGCCCACCAACGGGGGGTAACACTGAAGCTTTCTTT
TRBJ2-7,TRBV11-2,.,.,CASGGRSTSYEQYF,TGTGCCTCCGGGGGGCGCTCAACCTCCTACGAGCAGTACTTC
TRBJ2-2,TRBV27,.,.,CASSSITETGELFF,TGTGCCAGCAGTTCAATAACGGAGACCGGGGAGCTGTTTTTT
TRBJ2-5,TRBV28,.,.,CASNLPGMLGQETQYF,TGTGCCAGCAACCTTCCAGGGATGCTGGGCCAAGAGACCCAGTACTTC
TRBJ2-3,TRBV19,.,.,CASSISPGLYTQYF,TGTGCCAGTAGTATTTCACCGGGGTTGTATACGCAGTATTTT
TRBJ2-7,TRBV13,.,.,CASSPGGGAGSYEQYF,TGTGCCAGCAGCCCCGGAGGGGGGGCCGGCTCCTACGAGCAGTACTTC
TRBJ1-1,TRBV5-1,.,.,CASSPQAPGGEAFF,TGCGCCAGCAGCCCCCAAGCCCCGGGAGGTGAAGCTTTCTTT
TRBJ2-2,TRBV5-4,.,.,CASSFAHRVGGELFF,TGTGCCAGCAGCTTCGCGCACAGGGTTGGCGGGGAGCTGTTTTTT
TRBJ2-5,TRBV4-1,once,TRBD2,CASSQDYLSGRAEGETQYF,TGCGCCAGCAGCCAAGATTATTTAAGCGGGAGGGCCGAAGGGGAGACCCAGTACTTC
TRBJ2-7,TRBV2,.,.,CATSPTLEQYF,TGTGCCACTTCACCTACCCTCGAGCAGTACTTC
TRBJ2-3,TRBV10-3,.,TRBD2,CAISEFQGGSTDTQYF,TGTGCCATCAGTGAGTTTCAGGGAGGGAGCACAGATACGCAGTATTTT
TRBJ2-3,TRBV27,.,TRBD2,CASSFVREGTTDTQYF,TGTGCCAGCAGTTTCGTCCGGGAGGGCACTACAGATACGCAGTATTTT
TRBJ2-7,TRBV18,.,TRBD2,CASSLSGSVYEQYF,TGTGCCAGCTCACTTAGCGGGAGTGTATACGAGCAGTACTTC
TRBJ1-1,TRBV29-1,.,TRBD1,CSEKSRGATEAFF,TGCAGCGAAAAGAGCAGGGGGGCCACTGAAGCTTTCTTT
TRBJ2-2,TRBV7-3,.,.,CASSLLGGKTGELFF,TGTGCCAGCAGCTTACTTGGGGGGAAAACCGGGGAGCTGTTTTTT
TRBJ2-2,TRBV7-2,.,TRBD1,CASSSRQGQTGELFF,TGTGCCAGCAGCTCAAGACAGGGGCAAACCGGGGAGCTGTTTTTT
TRBJ2-7,TRBV4-1,few,.,CASSRLEGYPYEQYF,TGCGCCAGCAGCCGTTTGGAGGGCTACCCTTACGAGCAGTACTTC
TRBJ1-3,TRBV6-1,few,.,CATKGLLYTIYF,TGTGCCACTAAAGGACTCTTGTACACCATATATTTT
TRBJ2-5,TRBV6-5,.,TRBD1,CASSYSGTGKETQYF,TGTGCCAGCAGTTACTCGGGGACAGGGAAAGAGACCCAGTACTTC
TRBJ2-5,TRBV10-3,.,.,CAISERTEETQYF,TGTGCCATCAGTGAACGGACAGAAGAGACCCAGTACTTC
TRBJ2-2,TRBV4-2,.,.,CASSLRTRSNTGELFF,TGTGCCAGCAGCCTAAGGACTCGTTCGAACACCGGGGAGCTGTTTTTT
TRBJ1-5,TRBV19,.,TRBD1,CASIHRGEASGNQPQHF,TGTGCCAGTATTCACAGGGGGGAAGCAAGTGGGAATCAGCCCCAGCATTTT
TRBJ2-5,TRBV7-2,.,TRBD2,CASSYLADLQETQYF,TGTGCCAGCAGCTACCTAGCGGACCTACAAGAGACCCAGTACTTC
TRBJ1-1,TRBV7-9,few,.,CASSPPNTEAFF,TGTGCCAGCAGCCCTCCGAACACTGAAGCTTTCTTT
TRBJ2-3,TRBV2,few,TRBD1,CASRQGQTDTQYF,TGTGCCTCACGACAGGGACAAACAGATACGCAGTATTTT
TRBJ2-1,TRBV19,.,TRBD1,CASSQGDRGRDEQFF,TGTGCCAGTAGCCAGGGGGACAGGGGGAGGGATGAGCAGTTCTTC